This entry lists 11 T cell receptor beta chains sequenced from one sample in a study of T cell responses to AZD1222 COVID-19 vaccine. TCRdb's table, derived via immunoSEQ multiplex PCR, lists solely in-frame clones and lacks some. Found here are approximately 21,000 clones, 84% of them singletons; the top ten hold 16%. The sequences come from peripheral blood, collected 28 days after the second AZD1222 dose. These receptors were obtained from an adult who received the AZD1222 COVID-19 vaccine.

The gene calls are TRBV24-1 and TRBJ2-1; D call uncertain. Per germline, CDR1 KGHDR and CDR2 SFDVKD. This CDR3 is built from 15 residues. Trimming removed 4 bases at V and 0 bases at J, with 9 bases between. The CDR3, as DNA: TGTGCCACCAGTGACCCCCGTGACTCCTACAATGAGCAGTTCTTC. Encoded protein: CATSDPRDSYNEQFF.

The CDR3 reads CASSRQQTSYNEQFF. The CDR3 nucleotides are TGTGCCAGCAGTCGACAGCAAACCTCCTACAATGAGCAGTTCTTC. The chain combines TRBV7-6 with TRBJ2-1; perhaps TRBD1 as D (5 bases). V was shortened by 6 bases and J by 0 bases, with 12 bases between the two germline ends. Germline V gene sequence: CDR1 SGHVS, CDR2 FNYEAQ. This CDR3 comprises 15 residues. Full variable domain (rest looked up from reference TRBV7-6 and TRBJ2-1): GAGVSQSPRYKVTKRGQDVALRCDPISGHVSLYWYRQALGQGPEFLTYFNYEAQQDKSGLPNDRFSAERPEGSISTLTIQRTEQRDSAMYRCASSRQQTSYNEQFFGPGTRLTVL.

J is TRBJ1-3 and V is TRBV5-4, with a tentative D call TRBD1 (5 bases). This CDR3 spans 14 amino acids. Germline V gene data show CDR1 as SGHNT and CDR2 as YYREEE (reference sequence). Trimming left V 4 bases short and J 4 bases short, with 12 bases between. The CDR3 protein is CASSPRDGGNTIYF. DNA for the CDR3: TGTGCCAGCAGCCCCCGGGACGGAGGAAACACCATATATTTT. The variable domain in full, completed from reference TRBV5-4 and TRBJ1-3, reads ETGVTQSPTHLIKTRGQQVTLRCSSQSGHNTVSWYQQALGQGPQFIFQYYREEENGRGNFPPRFSGLQFPNYSSELNVNALELDDSALYLCASSPRDGGNTIYFGEGSWLTVV.

V gene TRBV20-1 combines with J gene TRBJ2-7; D not resolved. Germline V gene sequence: CDR1 DFQATT, CDR2 SNEGSKA (reference sequence). The CDR3 loop spans 11 amino acids. V shed 2 bases and J shed 3 bases, with 5 bases lying between them. CDR3 DNA: TGCAGTGCTAGAATCAGCTACGAGCAGTACTTC. Protein: CSARISYEQYF.

The V gene is TRBV30, the J gene TRBJ1-1; no reliable D call. V was clipped by 0 bases and J by 0 bases, with 8 bases between them. The CDR3 consists of 14 residues. Germline V CDR1 and CDR2: GTSNPN, SVGIG (reference sequence). The CDR3 bases are TGTGCCTGGAGTGTAAACCGAATGAACACTGAAGCTTTCTTT. Translating it yields CAWSVNRMNTEAFF. Variable domain in full (rest from reference TRBV30 and TRBJ1-1): SQTIHQWPATLVQPVGSPLSLECTVEGTSNPNLYWYRQAAGRGLQLLFYSVGIGQISSEVPQNLSASRPQDRQFILSSKKLLLSDSGFYLCAWSVNRMNTEAFFGQGTRLTVV.

The chain uses TRBV18 and TRBJ1-1, with 7 bases lining up with TRBD1. The germline gives CDR1 KGHSH, CDR2 LQKENI. With 5 bases clipped from V and 8 bases from J, the junction kept 8 bases outside the gene matches. CDR3 length: 13 residues. This CDR3 reads CASSFDRETEAFF. DNA of the CDR3: TGTGCCAGCTCATTCGACAGGGAAACAGAAGCTTTCTTT. Combining the CDR3 with reference TRBV18 and TRBJ1-1 gives the whole variable domain NAGVMQNPRHLVRRRGQEARLRCSPMKGHSHVYWYRQLPEEGLKFMVYLQKENIIDESGMPKERFSAEFPKEGPSILRIQQVVRGDSAAYFCASSFDRETEAFFGQGTRLTVV.

This sequence joins TRBV6-2 or TRBV6-3 and TRBJ1-5; 7 nucleotides align to TRBD1. Germline V gives CDR1 MNHEY, CDR2 SVGEGT. The CDR3 spans 14 residues. Trimming cost V 4 bases and J 4 bases; bases outside gene matches: 4. For the CDR3, the DNA is TGTGCCAGCAGTTCGGACAGGATAAATCAGCCCCAGCATTTT. Amino acid sequence: CASSSDRINQPQHF.

V usage is TRBV11-1 and J usage is TRBJ2-1; D might be TRBD2 (5 bases). Trimming pared 1 base from V and 4 bases from J, leaving 11 bases between. The germline CDR1 and CDR2 sequences are SGHAT and FQDESV (reference sequence). The CDR3 spans 15 residues. CDR3 residues: CASSLERLTYNEQFF. CDR3 nucleotide sequence: TGTGCCAGCAGCTTAGAGCGGTTAACGTACAATGAGCAGTTCTTC.

This sequence joins TRBV6-5 and TRBJ2-6, with 7 bases that match TRBD1. The CDR3 length is 14 residues. From germline, CDR1 is MNHEY and CDR2 SVGAGI. V lost 6 bases and J lost 13; bases outside the gene matches: 12. In nucleotides, the CDR3 is TGTGCCAGCAGCTACAGGGGCTCCCAGCAAGTCCTGACTTTC. Its protein is CASSYRGSQQVLTF.

This sequence joins TRBV25-1 and TRBJ1-4; D remains unclear. The CDR3 has 11 amino acids. Germline V CDR1 and CDR2: MGHDK, SYGVNS. The V end was cut by 5 bases, the J end by 8 bases, with 6 bases between. The CDR3 coding sequence is TGTGCCAGCAGTTTAGGGGAAAAACTGTTTTTT. This translates into CASSLGEKLFF.

The chain recombines TRBV24-1 with TRBJ2-5, with 7 bases fitting TRBD1. This CDR3 has 16 residues. V lost 0 bases to trimming and J lost 1 base; unmatched junction nucleotides: 4. Germline V gene lookup returns CDR1 KGHDR and CDR2 SFDVKD. CDR3 loop: CATSDLRTGLQETQYF. The DNA of the CDR3 is TGTGCCACCAGTGATTTGCGGACAGGACTCCAAGAGACCCAGTACTTC.